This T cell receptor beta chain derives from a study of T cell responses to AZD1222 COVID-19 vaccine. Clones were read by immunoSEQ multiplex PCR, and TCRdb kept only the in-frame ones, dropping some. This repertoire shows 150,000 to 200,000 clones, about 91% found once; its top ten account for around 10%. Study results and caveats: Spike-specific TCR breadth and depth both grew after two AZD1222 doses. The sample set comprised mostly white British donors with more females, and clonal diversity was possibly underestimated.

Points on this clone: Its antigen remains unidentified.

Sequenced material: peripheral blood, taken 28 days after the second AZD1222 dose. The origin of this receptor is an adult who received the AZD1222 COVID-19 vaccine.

CDR3: CAWSVQGEGPQHF. The CDR3 DNA sequence: TGTGCCTGGAGTGTACAAGGGGAAGGGCCCCAGCATTTT. The chain joins TRBV30 to TRBJ1-5; tentative D call: TRBD1 (5 bases). V lost 0 bases to trimming and J lost 9 bases, with 12 bases between them. The CDR3 runs to 13 residues. Germline CDR1 reads GTSNPN; CDR2 reads SVGIG (reference sequence).